The 15 T cell receptor beta chains in this list originate from one sample, sequenced in a study of T cells in women clearing cervical HPV infection. Libraries were prepared by immunoSEQ multiplex PCR; TCRdb keeps only in-frame clonotypes and omits some of them. This sample's table reports some 33,000 clones. Source material: blood buffy coat. These receptors were obtained from a woman aged 18 to 75 with a cervical HPV16 infection that either progressed to CIN3+ or cleared (not recorded which).

Concerning this clone itself: The CDR3 goes on 3 residues after the read ends, and that part is filled in from the germline J gene. This sequence joins TRBV18 and TRBJ1-1; D call uncertain. Germline values: CDR1 KGHSH, CDR2 LQKENI. V was pared by 3 bases and J by 6 bases, with 17 bases between. The CDR3 contains 15 residues. The chain's CDR3 is CASSPGNSFGAEAFF. The sequenced CDR3 bases are TGTGCCAGCTCACCGGGAAACAGCTTCGGGGCTGAA.

Notes on this clone: The read terminates 3 residues ahead of where the CDR3 ends, so the germline J gene completes it. This rearrangement joins TRBV7-2 to TRBJ1-2; D possibly corresponds to TRBD1 (5 bases). The CDR3 totals 15 residues. The V gene's germline CDR1 is SGHTA and CDR2 FQGNSA. The part of the CDR3 DNA that was read is TGTGCCAGCAGACCGAGGGGACTCCTTTACAATGAC. This gives the protein CASRPRGLLYND. Given in full, the CDR3 is CASRPRGLLYNDYTF.

Regarding this clone: The read ends 3 residues before the CDR3 terminus; that terminus is restored from the germline J gene. This chain connects TRBV7-9 to TRBJ1-2; D gene ambiguous. In germline, CDR1 is SEHNR, CDR2 FQNEAQ (reference sequence). The CDR3 runs 14 residues. CDR3 region: CASSAWAGGDTYTF. CDR3 DNA (partial): TGTGCCAGCAGCGCTTGGGCGGGTGGAGATACC.

As regards this clone: The observed sequence ends 3 residues before the CDR3 terminus, with the missing tail filled in from the germline J gene. The V call is TRBV30, the J call TRBJ1-1; the D gene is possibly TRBD1 (6 bases). The CDR3 runs to 16 residues. Germline V gene lookup returns CDR1 GTSNPN and CDR2 SVGIG (reference sequence). Trimming removed 0 bases from V and 4 bases from J, with 18 bases in between. CDR3 DNA, as far as it was read: TGTGCCTGGAGTGTAAGGGGTTTTGGCAGGGGCACTGAA. It is translated as CAWSVRGFGRGTE. The full CDR3 reads CAWSVRGFGRGTEAFF.

Remarks on this clone: The CDR3 goes on 3 residues after the read ends, and that part is filled in from the germline J gene. The rearrangement uses TRBV2 and TRBJ2-1, with 14 nucleotides matching TRBD2. The CDR3 totals 15 residues. V dropped 8 bases and J dropped 4; count of bases not matched to a gene: 4. Germline V gene sequence: CDR1 SNHLY, CDR2 FYNNEI. CDR3 DNA, as far as it was read: TGTGCCAGCGGGAGACTAGCGGGGGGGTACAATGAG. Protein: CASGRLAGGYNE. In full, the CDR3 is CASGRLAGGYNEQFF.

About this clone: The CDR3 extends 3 residues past the end of the read, so its final part is completed from the germline J gene. The chain combines TRBV15 with TRBJ2-3; 10 bases fit TRBD2. The CDR3 contains 16 residues. After removal of 3 bases from V and 8 bases from J, the junction contained 11 bases not matched to a gene. The germline V gene encodes CDR1 LNHNV and CDR2 YYDKDF (reference sequence). Incomplete CDR3 DNA: TGTGCCACCAGCAGGGGGGAGATAGCGGGGGGAGCTACG. This codes for CATSRGEIAGGAT. The full CDR3 protein is CATSRGEIAGGATQYF.

Notes on this clone: The read ends 3 residues early relative to the CDR3; the germline J gene fills the gap. The chain is built from TRBV10-1 and TRBJ2-1; TRBD2 matches 9 bases. The CDR3 spans 17 residues. Trimming cost V 2 bases and J 7 bases; bases outside gene matches: 12. Germline lookup yields CDR1 WNHNN and CDR2 SYGVQD (reference sequence). CDR3 bases read: TGCGCCAGCAGTGAGAGGGGCCTAGCGGGACTGCAAAATGAG. The encoded protein is CASSERGLAGLQNE. The complete CDR3 reads CASSERGLAGLQNEQFF.

As for this clone: Germline is not matched at one junction end, which may reflect a read error. The read finishes 3 residues shy of the CDR3 end, and the germline J gene is used to complete it. Other nucleotide sequences from this sample produce the same CDR3. The chain links TRBV30 to TRBJ1-3, with 9 positions matching TRBD1. Germline V CDR1 and CDR2: GTSNPN, SVGIG (reference sequence). The CDR3 is made up of 16 amino acids. The covered CDR3 bases are TGTGCCTGGAGTCGCGACCGGACAGGGGCTGGAAACACT. It is translated as CAWSRDRTGAGNT. The CDR3 as a whole reads CAWSRDRTGAGNTIYF.

The CDR3 sequence: CASSSDTGRGETQYF. Partial CDR3 DNA: TGTGCCAGCAGTTCCGATACAGGAAGGGGGGAGACC. The V call is TRBV2, the J call TRBJ2-5; D might be TRBD1 (6 bases). The sequenced fragment ends 3 residues before the CDR3 boundary, so the rest is inferred from the germline J gene. CDR3 size: 15 residues. The V gene's germline CDR1 is SNHLY and CDR2 FYNNEI. The germline V and J ends were trimmed by 5 bases and 5 bases, with 18 bases remaining between them.

About this clone: The CDR3 end lies 3 residues beyond the end of the read and is filled in from the germline J gene. The V and J genes are TRBV29-1 and TRBJ2-2, with 8 bases identical to TRBD1. The CDR3 has 14 amino acids. Germline assignment: CDR1 SQVTM and CDR2 ANQGSEA. The CDR3 region is CSVDPGGNLGKLFF. The CDR3 bases that were read are TGCAGCGTTGATCCAGGGGGCAACCTAGGGAAG.

With regard to this clone: The CDR3 goes on 3 residues after the read ends, and that part is filled in from the germline J gene. V and J are TRBV15 and TRBJ2-1, with 7 bases that match TRBD2. With V trimmed by 7 bases and J by 6 bases, 3 bases remained unmatched. The CDR3 covers 12 residues. The V gene's germline CDR1 is LNHNV and CDR2 YYDKDF (reference sequence). The chain's CDR3 is CATTASGNEQFF. The part of the CDR3 DNA that was read is TGTGCCACCACCGCTAGCGGCAATGAG.

As concerns this clone: Read sequence stops 3 residues before the CDR3 end, and the germline J gene provides the missing end. V usage is TRBV5-1 and J usage is TRBJ1-2; no reliable D call. There are 14 residues in the CDR3. The germline CDR1 and CDR2 sequences are SGHRS and YFSETQ. With 4 bases removed from V and 0 bases from J, the gap between germline ends came to 10 bases. The CDR3 bases that were read are TGCGCCAGCAGCCGGACTGGAGCTAACTATGGC. The encoded protein is CASSRTGANYG. In full, the CDR3 is CASSRTGANYGYTF.

Details on this clone: Germline is not matched at one junction end, which may reflect a read error. The read is 3 residues too short to cover the CDR3 end, so that end is filled in from the germline J gene. The chain links TRBV4-2 to TRBJ1-2; D perhaps matches TRBD1 (5 bases). The CDR3 contains 15 residues. Germline CDR1 LGHNA, CDR2 YNFKEQ. The CDR3 bases that were read are TGCGCCAGCAGCGCAGGCGCGTGGGGCCACTATGGC. Its protein is CASSAGAWGHYG. The full CDR3 protein is CASSAGAWGHYGYTF.

As concerns this clone: The read terminates 3 residues ahead of where the CDR3 ends, so the germline J gene completes it. The chain combines TRBV18 with TRBJ2-4, with 8 bases fitting TRBD1. Germline CDR1 is KGHSH and CDR2 is LQKENI. This CDR3 has 15 residues. The CDR3: CASSDTLDRGFGQYF. The CDR3 DNA, read in part, is TGTGCCAGCTCAGATACCCTTGACAGGGGCTTTGGT.

As to this clone: The read ends 3 residues early relative to the CDR3; the germline J gene fills the gap. This sequence joins TRBV7-9 and TRBJ1-1; no clear D. V lost 6 bases, J lost 0 bases, and 8 bases lay in between. The CDR3 sequence is 13 residues long. Per germline, CDR1 SEHNR and CDR2 FQNEAQ (reference sequence). The sequenced CDR3 bases are TGTGCCAGCAGGTTACCAATGAACACTGAA. Translating gives CASRLPMNTE. The entire CDR3 protein reads CASRLPMNTEAFF.